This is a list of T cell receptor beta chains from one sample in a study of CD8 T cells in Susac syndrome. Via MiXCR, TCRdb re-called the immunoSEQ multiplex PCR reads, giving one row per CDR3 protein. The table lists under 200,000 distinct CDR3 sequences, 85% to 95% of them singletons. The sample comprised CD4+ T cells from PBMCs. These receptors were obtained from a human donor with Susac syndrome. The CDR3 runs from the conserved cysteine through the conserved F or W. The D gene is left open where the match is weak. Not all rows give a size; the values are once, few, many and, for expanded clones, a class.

CDR3aa: CASSLSWSGGYGYTF
CDR3nt: TGTGCCAGCAGTTTATCGTGGTCCGGAGGGTATGGCTACACCTTC
abundance: .
d_gene: .
j_gene: TRBJ1-2
v_gene: TRBV27

CDR3aa: CASSPGFNQPQHF
CDR3nt: TGTGCCAGCAGCCCGGGTTTCAATCAGCCCCAGCATTTT
abundance: once
d_gene: .
j_gene: TRBJ1-5
v_gene: TRBV3-1

CDR3aa: CASSVDEAPRREQYF
CDR3nt: TGTGCCAGCAGCGTTGACGAGGCTCCCCGGAGGGAGCAGTACTTC
abundance: .
d_gene: .
j_gene: TRBJ2-7
v_gene: TRBV9

CDR3aa: CSAARQGLSEAFF
CDR3nt: TGCAGTGCTGCCAGACAGGGGCTCTCTGAAGCTTTCTTT
abundance: .
d_gene: TRBD1
j_gene: TRBJ1-1
v_gene: TRBV20-1

CDR3aa: CASAGDSNQPQHF
CDR3nt: TGTGCCAGCGCAGGGGACAGCAATCAGCCCCAGCATTTT
abundance: .
d_gene: .
j_gene: TRBJ1-5
v_gene: TRBV6-5

CDR3aa: CASTRWGGAQETQYF
CDR3nt: TGTGCCAGCACCCGGTGGGGGGGTGCCCAAGAGACCCAGTACTTC
abundance: .
d_gene: TRBD2
j_gene: TRBJ2-5
v_gene: TRBV12-3/TRBV12-4

CDR3aa: CASRPRKVNTEAFF
CDR3nt: TGTGCCAGCAGGCCTCGGAAGGTGAACACTGAAGCTTTCTTT
abundance: once
d_gene: .
j_gene: TRBJ1-1
v_gene: TRBV25-1

CDR3aa: CSARLAGAYNEQFF
CDR3nt: TGCAGTGCACGACTAGCGGGGGCCTACAATGAGCAGTTCTTC
abundance: .
d_gene: TRBD2
j_gene: TRBJ2-1
v_gene: TRBV20-1

CDR3aa: CASSPYQEEAAFF
CDR3nt: TGTGCCAGCAGCCCCTACCAGGAAGAAGCAGCTTTCTTT
abundance: .
d_gene: .
j_gene: TRBJ1-1
v_gene: TRBV7-9

CDR3aa: CSAPVNTFYEQYF
CDR3nt: TGCAGTGCTCCTGTTAACACCTTCTACGAGCAGTACTTC
abundance: .
d_gene: .
j_gene: TRBJ2-7
v_gene: TRBV20-1

CDR3aa: CASSFRTGGANTEAFF
CDR3nt: TGTGCCAGCAGCTTTAGGACAGGGGGCGCGAACACTGAAGCTTTCTTT
abundance: .
d_gene: TRBD1
j_gene: TRBJ1-1
v_gene: TRBV7-8

CDR3aa: CASSPREGDSYEQYF
CDR3nt: TGTGCCAGCAGTCCCCGGGAGGGAGATTCCTACGAGCAGTACTTC
abundance: .
d_gene: TRBD2
j_gene: TRBJ2-7
v_gene: TRBV6-5

CDR3aa: CASSPGTSGYTF
CDR3nt: TGTGCCAGCAGCCCCGGGACAAGTGGCTACACCTTC
abundance: .
d_gene: .
j_gene: TRBJ1-2
v_gene: TRBV5-6

CDR3aa: CASQTSHNEKLFF
CDR3nt: TGTGCCAGTCAGACATCTCATAATGAAAAACTGTTTTTT
abundance: .
d_gene: .
j_gene: TRBJ1-4
v_gene: TRBV27

CDR3aa: CAISDGGTKNIQYF
CDR3nt: TGTGCCATCAGTGACGGGGGAACCAAAAACATTCAGTACTTC
abundance: .
d_gene: .
j_gene: TRBJ2-4
v_gene: TRBV10-3

CDR3aa: CASSLGGIAGTGEETQYF
CDR3nt: TGTGCCAGCAGTTTAGGCGGGATAGCGGGGACGGGCGAAGAGACCCAGTACTTC
abundance: .
d_gene: TRBD2
j_gene: TRBJ2-5
v_gene: TRBV12-3/TRBV12-4

CDR3aa: CASSLNRVLHF
CDR3nt: TGTGCCAGCAGTCTCAACCGGGTCCTCCACTTT
abundance: .
d_gene: .
j_gene: TRBJ1-6
v_gene: TRBV25-1